What follows are 22 T cell receptor beta chains derived from one specimen sequenced in a study of T cells after yellow fever vaccination (dated by TCRdb to the late 2010s). Library method: 5' RACE. The listed sequencing device is Illumina HiSeq 2500. Clones were called with MiXCR by TCRdb after fastp trimmed the public reads at Q25, and only in-frame beta chains were retained. Duplicate CDR3 protein sequences are folded into a single record with the most common DNA and genes. The sample data list some 130,000 distinct CDR3 sequences, and 6.6% of these were observed just once. The ten largest clones take up more than 0.6% of the sample. Sample treatment or condition, as interpreted from the label and publication: live attenuated yellow fever vaccine strain. The specimen comprised CD4+ T cells sorted from PBMCs, sampled 10 days after the yellow fever booster vaccination. These receptors were taken from a man aged 30 to 39 who received the YFV17D yellow fever vaccine.

By share of the sample, this clonotype is medium-sized (0.01 to 0.1%). This chain uses TRBV7-2 with TRBJ2-3; D is ambiguous. Germline CDR1 SGHTA, CDR2 FQGNSA. The CDR3 contains 12 residues. The V gene lost 1 base and the J gene lost 6 bases, with 5 bases spanning the gap. Written as DNA, the CDR3 is TGTGCCAGCAGCTTAGTCCGGGATACGCAGTATTTT. Residues: CASSLVRDTQYF.

This clonotype has ten or more counts. J is TRBJ2-1 and V is TRBV20-1; TRBD2 aligns across 9 bases. Per germline, CDR1 DFQATT and CDR2 SNEGSKA (reference sequence). The CDR3 spans 15 residues. Unmatched junction bases numbered 18, after V lost 6 bases and J lost 12 bases. The CDR3 reads CSASGGSGRYQGQFF. The CDR3 DNA sequence: TGCAGTGCCAGTGGTGGGAGCGGGAGGTATCAGGGGCAGTTCTTC.

This sequence joins TRBV6-5 and TRBJ1-1; D possibly corresponds to TRBD1 (6 bases). Trimming took 9 bases from V and 3 from J, leaving 11 bases between them. This CDR3 contains 12 residues. The germline V gene encodes CDR1 MNHEY and CDR2 SVGAGI. The CDR3 loop reads CASGGGYTEAFF. In DNA form, the CDR3 reads TGTGCCAGTGGAGGGGGGTACACTGAAGCTTTCTTT.

The sample holds many counts of this clonotype. This sequence joins TRBV7-3 and TRBJ2-2; D uncertain. This CDR3 is 14 amino acids long. V gave up 1 base and J gave up 1 base, with 4 bases separating them. Germline V lookup: CDR1 SGHTA, CDR2 FQGTGA. The CDR3 nucleotides read TGTGCCAGCAGCTTAAGACAGAACACCGGGGAGCTGTTTTTT. This codes for CASSLRQNTGELFF.

This clonotype was seen ten or more times. The V and J genes are TRBV5-1 and TRBJ2-7; D may match TRBD1 or TRBD2 (5 bases each). V gave up 5 bases and J gave up 7 bases, with 19 bases separating them. Germline assignment: CDR1 SGHRS and CDR2 YFSETQ. The CDR3 is 14 amino acids. The CDR3: CASSSGTGPEEQYF. CDR3 nucleotide sequence: TGCGCCAGCAGTTCCGGGACCGGGCCTGAAGAGCAGTACTTC.

CDR3 sequence: CASSGTVQETQYF. DNA of the CDR3: TGTGCCAGCAGTGGGACAGTCCAAGAGACCCAGTACTTC. This chain uses TRBV5-6 with TRBJ2-5, with 7 bases lining up with TRBD1. The trim removed 5 bases at V and 1 base at J, leaving 2 bases unmatched. Germline lookup yields CDR1 SGHDT and CDR2 YYEEEE. The CDR3 extends over 13 amino acids.

The chain is built from TRBV18 and TRBJ2-7, with 10 bases matching TRBD2. V was clipped by 3 bases and J by 6 bases; unmatched bases: 11. Germline CDR1 and CDR2: KGHSH and LQKENI. The CDR3 consists of 16 residues. DNA for the CDR3: TGTGCCAGCTCACCCCCCTCACTAGCGGGGAGGGGCGAGCAGTACTTC. This sequence encodes CASSPPSLAGRGEQYF.

This clonotype was seen ten or more times. J is TRBJ2-1 and V is TRBV20-1; D not certain. Trimming took 0 bases from V and 9 from J, leaving 18 bases between them. The CDR3 is 15 residues long. The germline V gene has CDR1 DFQATT and CDR2 SNEGSKA (reference sequence). The DNA for the CDR3 is TGCAGTGCTAGAGATCAGAAGACGGCCCCTCTTGAGCAGTTCTTC. Protein: CSARDQKTAPLEQFF.

This clonotype was seen ten or more times. The chain has TRBV5-1 and TRBJ2-5; no firm D call. Germline CDR1 and CDR2: SGHRS and YFSETQ. Trimming stripped 0 bases from V and 5 bases from J, with 11 bases between. This CDR3 is 14 amino acids long. The chain's CDR3 is CASSLELGEETQYF. CDR3 nucleotide sequence: TGCGCCAGCAGCTTGGAATTAGGAGAGGAGACCCAGTACTTC.

This clonotype was observed many times. The genes are TRBV25-1 and TRBJ2-5; the D is unclear. Per germline, CDR1 MGHDK and CDR2 SYGVNS. This CDR3 spans 13 amino acids. Trimming took 5 bases from V and 5 from J, leaving 12 bases between them. Here the CDR3 DNA reads TGTGCCAGCAGTTGGGGTCTCGGGGAGACCCAGTACTTC. As protein: CASSWGLGETQYF.

This clonotype occurred many times. CDR3: CASSSTKTGVTKNIQYF. The CDR3 nucleotides are TGCGCCAGCAGCTCAACCAAAACAGGGGTAACCAAAAACATTCAGTACTTC. The rearrangement links TRBV5-1 to TRBJ2-4; 7 bases are a match to TRBD1. The germline CDR1 and CDR2 sequences are SGHRS and YFSETQ. The CDR3 loop spans 17 amino acids. V gave up 3 bases and J gave up 2 bases; unmatched junction bases: 11. Looking up the rest from reference TRBV5-1 and TRBJ2-4 gives the full variable domain: KAGVTQTPRYLIKTRGQQVTLSCSPISGHRSVSWYQQTPGQGLQFLFEYFSETQRNKGNFPGRFSGRQFSNSRSEMNVSTLELGDSALYLCASSSTKTGVTKNIQYFGAGTRLSVL.

This clonotype showed up many times. V and J are TRBV7-2 and TRBJ2-7; TRBD2 agrees at 10 bases. Trimming removed 5 bases from V and 6 bases from J; junction bases left unmatched: 7. CDR3 length: 14 amino acids. The germline V gene has CDR1 SGHTA and CDR2 FQGNSA. The CDR3 nucleotides read TGTGCCAGCAGCCGAGCGGGAGGGATAGTCGAGCAGTACTTC. Residues: CASSRAGGIVEQYF.

In its sample, this clonotype was seen many times. This rearrangement joins TRBV20-1 to TRBJ2-7; TRBD2 is a possible D gene (6 bases). This CDR3 region has 13 residues. From germline, CDR1 is DFQATT and CDR2 SNEGSKA (reference sequence). Trimming pared 1 base from V and 2 bases from J, leaving 9 bases between. Here the CDR3 DNA reads TGCAGTGCTAGAGTGGGGGGAACCTACGAGCAGTACTTC. Translating it yields CSARVGGTYEQYF.

This clonotype was detected ten times or more. The chain links TRBV20-1 to TRBJ2-7; 9 nucleotides line up with TRBD2. Germline V gene lookup returns CDR1 DFQATT and CDR2 SNEGSKA (reference sequence). The CDR3 loop spans 20 amino acids. Losses at the gene ends were 5 bases for V and 1 base for J; bases not matched to a gene: 24. DNA for the CDR3: TGCAGTGCTCCCCTTCGACAGGGCAACCAACTAGCGGGCAGTTCCTACGAGCAGTACTTC. Protein: CSAPLRQGNQLAGSSYEQYF.

This clonotype is labeled medium-sized. V gene TRBV5-5 combines with J gene TRBJ2-2, with D perhaps TRBD1 (7 bases). The germline CDR1 and CDR2 sequences are SGHKS and YYEKEE (reference sequence). The V and J ends lost 2 bases and 2 bases respectively, with 10 bases between them. This CDR3 has 15 amino acids. DNA of the CDR3: TGTGCCAGCAGCTTTGGAGGGGGCAACACCGGGGAGCTGTTTTTT. Translation gives CASSFGGGNTGELFF.

This clonotype was seen many times. This chain uses TRBV12-3 or TRBV12-4 with TRBJ2-5, with TRBD2 matching 10 bases. The CDR3 sequence is 15 residues long. After removal of 7 bases from V and 5 bases from J, the junction contained 10 bases not matched to a gene. CDR3 sequence: CASTPSGSLRETQYF. For the CDR3, the DNA is TGTGCCAGCACCCCTAGCGGGAGCCTCCGCGAGACCCAGTACTTC.

This clonotype was recorded at least ten times. J is TRBJ2-1 and V is TRBV5-5, with D possibly matching TRBD1 (5 bases). Germline V gene sequence: CDR1 SGHKS, CDR2 YYEKEE (reference sequence). With 4 bases removed from V and 2 bases from J, the gap between germline ends came to 16 bases. The CDR3 length is 16 residues. CDR3 in amino acids: CASSPHIEQAYNEQFF. The CDR3 nucleotides read TGTGCCAGCAGCCCCCATATCGAACAGGCCTACAATGAGCAGTTCTTC.

The rearrangement joins TRBV7-9 to TRBJ2-2, with D possibly matching TRBD1 (6 bases). CDR1 is SEHNR, CDR2 FQNEAQ, per germline (reference sequence). Trimming took 5 bases from V and 4 from J, leaving 11 bases between them. CDR3 length: 14 residues. CDR3 loop: CASSLQGFTGELFF. As DNA, the CDR3 is TGTGCCAGCAGCCTACAGGGTTTCACCGGGGAGCTGTTTTTT.

This clonotype was counted ten times or more. V gene TRBV7-9 combines with J gene TRBJ2-4, with unresolved D. Trimming stripped 5 bases from V and 5 bases from J, with 4 bases between. Germline CDR1 is SEHNR and CDR2 is FQNEAQ (reference sequence). The CDR3 covers 11 residues. The CDR3 here is CASSGENIQYF. The CDR3 DNA reads as TGTGCCAGCAGCGGAGAAAACATTCAGTACTTC.

The sample holds many counts of this clonotype. The CDR3 loop is CSARLLERERISRETQYF. For the CDR3, the DNA is TGCAGTGCTAGACTTCTTGAGCGGGAGAGAATTAGTAGGGAGACCCAGTACTTC. The chain carries TRBV20-1 and TRBJ2-5; 8 bases agree with TRBD2. CDR3 length: 18 amino acids. After removal of 2 bases from V and 5 bases from J, the junction contained 19 bases not matched to a gene. CDR1 and CDR2 from the germline V gene are DFQATT and SNEGSKA (reference sequence).

This clonotype was found many times. Written as DNA, the CDR3 is TGCGCCAGCAGCTTGGCCGGGACAGTAGAAGAGACCCAGTACTTC. Translation gives CASSLAGTVEETQYF. The V call is TRBV5-1, the J call TRBJ2-5; the match to TRBD1 covers 7 bases. V lost 0 bases to trimming and J lost 3 bases; unmatched junction nucleotides: 5. The CDR3 is 15 amino acids. In germline, CDR1 is SGHRS, CDR2 YFSETQ.

This clonotype was observed many times. The chain joins TRBV5-6 to TRBJ2-5; D assignment may be TRBD1 or TRBD2 (6 bases each). The CDR3 length is 15 residues. Germline assignment: CDR1 SGHDT and CDR2 YYEEEE. V was pared by 2 bases and J by 0 bases, with 11 bases between. DNA for the CDR3: TGTGCCAGCAGCTTACGGGGGCTGTACCAAGAGACCCAGTACTTC. Residues: CASSLRGLYQETQYF.